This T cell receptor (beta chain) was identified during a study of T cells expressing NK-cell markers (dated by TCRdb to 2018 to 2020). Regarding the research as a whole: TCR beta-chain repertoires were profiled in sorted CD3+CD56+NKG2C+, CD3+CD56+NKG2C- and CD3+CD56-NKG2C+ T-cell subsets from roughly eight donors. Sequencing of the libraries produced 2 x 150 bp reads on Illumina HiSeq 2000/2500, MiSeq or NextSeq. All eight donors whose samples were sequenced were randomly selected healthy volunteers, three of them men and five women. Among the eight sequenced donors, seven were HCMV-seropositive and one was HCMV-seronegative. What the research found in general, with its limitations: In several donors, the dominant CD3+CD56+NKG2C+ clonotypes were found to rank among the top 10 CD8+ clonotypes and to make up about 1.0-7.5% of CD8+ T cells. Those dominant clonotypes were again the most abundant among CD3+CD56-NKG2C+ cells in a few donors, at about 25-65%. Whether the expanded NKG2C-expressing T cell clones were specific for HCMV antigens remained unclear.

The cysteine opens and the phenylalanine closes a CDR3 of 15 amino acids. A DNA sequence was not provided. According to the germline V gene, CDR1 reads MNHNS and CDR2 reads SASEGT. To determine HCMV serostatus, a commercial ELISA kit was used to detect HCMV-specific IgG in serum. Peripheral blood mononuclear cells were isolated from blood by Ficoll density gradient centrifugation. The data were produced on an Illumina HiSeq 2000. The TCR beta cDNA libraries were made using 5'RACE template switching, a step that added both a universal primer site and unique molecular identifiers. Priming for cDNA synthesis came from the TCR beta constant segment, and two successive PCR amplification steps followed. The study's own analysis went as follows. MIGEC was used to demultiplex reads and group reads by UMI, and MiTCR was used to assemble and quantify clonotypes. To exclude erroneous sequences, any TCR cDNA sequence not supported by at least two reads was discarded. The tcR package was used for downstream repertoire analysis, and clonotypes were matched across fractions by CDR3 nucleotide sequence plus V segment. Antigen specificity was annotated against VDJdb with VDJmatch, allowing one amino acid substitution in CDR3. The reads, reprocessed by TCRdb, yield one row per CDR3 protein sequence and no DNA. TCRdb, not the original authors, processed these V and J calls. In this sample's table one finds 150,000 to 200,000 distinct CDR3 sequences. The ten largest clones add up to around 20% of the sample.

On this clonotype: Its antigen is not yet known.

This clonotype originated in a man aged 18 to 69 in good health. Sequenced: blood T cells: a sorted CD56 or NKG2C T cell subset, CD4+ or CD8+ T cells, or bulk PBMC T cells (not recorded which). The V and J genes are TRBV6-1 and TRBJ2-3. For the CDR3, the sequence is CASSEGLPSTDTQYF.